One and the same sample provided the 15 T cell receptor beta chains below, sequenced in a study of healthy donors' naive CD4 and CD8 T cells. A linear amplification protocol produced the TCR libraries from 500 ng of total RNA. TCRdb reanalysed the reads using MiXCR and keeps one entry per CDR3 protein. The sample includes around 180,000 distinct CDR3 sequences, around three quarters of them seen just once. The sequencing sample was made of naive CD4+ and CD8+ T cells sorted from blood, pooled from several donors. Source of these receptors: a pool of human donors in good health; the sample pools cells from several healthy donors.

The genes are TRBV11-1 and TRBJ2-1; D gene unclear. CDR3 length: 16 residues. Germline V gene sequence: CDR1 SGHAT, CDR2 FQDESV (reference sequence). V lost 2 bases and J 5 bases, leaving 16 bases between the germline ends. For the CDR3, the DNA is TGTGCCAGCAGCTTATTCGCGTATATTACAAACAATGAGCAGTTCTTC. It yields the protein CASSLFAYITNNEQFF.

The chain combines TRBV6-5 with TRBJ1-2, with D unresolved. The germline V gene encodes CDR1 MNHEY and CDR2 SVGAGI. The V end was cut by 2 bases, the J end by 8 bases, with 9 bases between. This CDR3 spans 12 amino acids. CDR3 loop: CASSYDDNGYTF. DNA for the CDR3: TGTGCCAGCAGTTACGACGACAACGGCTACACCTTC.

This chain joins TRBV24-1 and TRBJ1-5; D is unresolved. Germline loops: CDR1 KGHDR, CDR2 SFDVKD. The CDR3 runs 14 residues. V gave up 5 bases and J gave up 3 bases, with 10 bases separating them. The CDR3 reads CATSGYGNNQPQHF. In nucleotides, the CDR3 is TGTGCCACCAGTGGTTACGGGAACAATCAGCCCCAGCATTTT.

The chain employs TRBV19 and TRBJ2-1; tentatively, D is TRBD2 (5 bases). The CDR3 is 13 residues long. Germline loops: CDR1 LNHDA, CDR2 SQIVND (reference sequence). The ends were cut back, 6 bases at V and 7 bases at J, with 13 bases in the middle. CDR3 sequence reads: CASRNGWENEQFF. CDR3 in DNA: TGTGCCAGTAGGAACGGGTGGGAGAATGAGCAGTTCTTC.

V is TRBV19 and J is TRBJ2-5; D is perhaps TRBD1 (6 bases). The CDR3 sequence is 15 residues long. Trimming took 3 bases from V and 3 from J, leaving 14 bases between them. Germline V gene data show CDR1 as LNHDA and CDR2 as SQIVND (reference sequence). The CDR3, as DNA: TGTGCCAGTAGTATTCCGGACAGAGAGAAAGAGACCCAGTACTTC. Translation gives CASSIPDREKETQYF.

This clonotype turned up a few times. The rearrangement joins TRBV6-5 to TRBJ1-2; D not certain. The CDR3 is 13 amino acids. Germline values: CDR1 MNHEY, CDR2 SVGAGI. V gave up 0 bases and J gave up 6 bases, with 8 bases separating them. CDR3 coding DNA: TGTGCCAGCAGTTACTCGAGACGTGATGGCTACACCTTC. The encoded protein is CASSYSRRDGYTF.

This clonotype was counted a few times. The V and J genes are TRBV29-1 and TRBJ2-5, with D possibly matching TRBD2 (5 bases). CDR1 is SQVTM, CDR2 ANQGSEA, per germline. V was shortened by 0 bases and J by 5 bases, with 13 bases between the two germline ends. The CDR3 covers 14 residues. The CDR3 nucleotides read TGCAGCGTTGAAGATCCCGGGGTAGGGGAGACCCAGTACTTC. Amino acid sequence: CSVEDPGVGETQYF.

The V call is TRBV6-5, the J call TRBJ2-7; 7 positions match TRBD1. The CDR3 loop spans 12 amino acids. The V segment lost 6 bases and the J segment 6 bases; nucleotides outside the gene matches: 5. The germline V gene encodes CDR1 MNHEY and CDR2 SVGAGI. CDR3 bases: TGTGCCAGCAGCTTTCCAGGGGGCGAGCAGTACTTC. This translates into CASSFPGGEQYF.

This rearrangement joins TRBV6-5 to TRBJ1-1; D is possibly TRBD1 (5 bases). CDR3 length: 15 residues. Germline lookup yields CDR1 MNHEY and CDR2 SVGAGI. The V end was cut by 0 bases, the J end by 4 bases, with 12 bases between. The DNA of the CDR3 is TGTGCCAGCAGTTACTCGGCGGGGCTGGGCACTGAAGCTTTCTTT. Translating it yields CASSYSAGLGTEAFF.

The rearrangement links TRBV4-3 to TRBJ1-1; D not certain. The CDR3 length is 16 residues. Trimming pared 0 bases from V and 0 bases from J, leaving 11 bases between. From germline, CDR1 is LGHNA and CDR2 YSLEER. Here the CDR3 DNA reads TGCGCCAGCAGCCAAGAAGCTGAGGGCATGAACACTGAAGCTTTCTTT. Residues: CASSQEAEGMNTEAFF.

A single count supports this clonotype. The V and J genes are TRBV29-1 and TRBJ1-1; TRBD1 is a possible D gene (5 bases). V lost 5 bases, J lost 11 bases, and 15 bases lay in between. The CDR3 covers 11 residues. Per the germline V gene, CDR1 is SQVTM and CDR2 is ANQGSEA. The CDR3: CSVSAGPYAFF. DNA of the CDR3: TGCAGCGTTTCGGCAGGGCCGTACGCTTTCTTT.

The chain recombines TRBV20-1 with TRBJ1-1; TRBD1 might be the D (5 bases). CDR3 size: 15 residues. Germline CDR1 DFQATT, CDR2 SNEGSKA (reference sequence). V lost 6 bases, J lost 0 bases, and 17 bases lay in between. CDR3 residues: CSARDPSGVNTEAFF. The CDR3 bases are TGCAGTGCGCGGGACCCCAGCGGCGTGAACACTGAAGCTTTCTTT.

The genes are TRBV27 and TRBJ1-1, with unresolved D. There are 14 residues in the CDR3. Trimming stripped 7 bases from V and 3 bases from J, with 15 bases between. Germline V gene data show CDR1 as MNHEY and CDR2 as SMNVEV (reference sequence). This chain's CDR3 is CASNGRPEHTEAFF. CDR3 DNA: TGTGCCAGCAACGGCAGACCCGAGCACACTGAAGCTTTCTTT.

J is TRBJ1-1 and V is TRBV4-2; D may be TRBD1 (5 bases). The CDR3 contains 16 residues. Germline V gives CDR1 LGHNA, CDR2 YNFKEQ. Trimming shortened V by 0 bases and J by 0 bases, and 11 bases separated the two germline ends. CDR3 DNA: TGTGCCAGCAGCCAAGATGAGGCAGGGATGAACACTGAAGCTTTCTTT. Translated, it gives CASSQDEAGMNTEAFF.

This chain uses TRBV6-2 or TRBV6-3 with TRBJ2-7; D may match TRBD1 or TRBD2 (5 bases each). CDR3 length: 13 amino acids. Trimming stripped 5 bases from V and 4 bases from J, with 12 bases between. CDR1 is MNHEY and CDR2 is SVGEGT in the germline V gene. The chain's CDR3 is CASSEGTAYEQYF. CDR3 bases: TGTGCCAGCAGTGAGGGGACGGCTTACGAGCAGTACTTC.